These 3 T cell receptor beta chains share one sample of origin, sequenced in a study of T-cell reconstitution after alpha-beta-depleted transplantation in children. For TCRbeta, the library was prepared with unique molecular identifiers. TCRdb reprocessed the PCR reads via MiXCR and lists one record per CDR3 protein. The sample holds approximately 240,000 distinct CDR3 sequences; about a tenth are singletons and the top ten take under 30%. Sequences were derived from PBMCs, sampled before TCRalphabeta/CD19-depleted stem cell transplant. These receptor sequences come from a child under two years old with acute myeloid leukemia, due to receive a stem cell transplant.

This clonotype has at least ten counts. The chain recombines TRBV29-1 with TRBJ1-2, with 7 bases aligning to TRBD1. V lost 5 bases to trimming and J lost 6 bases; unmatched junction nucleotides: 9. There are 13 residues in the CDR3. Looked up from germline, CDR1 is SQVTM and CDR2 is ANQGSEA. In nucleotides, the CDR3 is TGCAGCGTTTCCCCAGAGGGGGCCGATGGCTACACCTTC. As protein: CSVSPEGADGYTF.

This clonotype came up many times. This chain uses TRBV10-2 with TRBJ1-1; D might be TRBD1 (6 bases). V shed 5 bases and J shed 1 base, with 14 bases lying between them. This CDR3 is 15 amino acids long. Germline CDR1 and CDR2: WSHSY and SAAADI. CDR3 region: CASSWKRGPNTEAFF. The CDR3 DNA is TGCGCCAGCAGTTGGAAACGGGGGCCGAACACTGAAGCTTTCTTT.

Comment on this clonotype: At one end the junction does not follow the germline gene, possibly because of a read error. The chain has TRBV25-1 and TRBJ2-1, with 10 nucleotides matching TRBD2. The CDR3 covers 16 residues. Germline V gene sequence: CDR1 MGHDK, CDR2 SYGVNS. CDR3 nucleotide sequence: TGTGCCACCAGTGAACCCAGCGGGAGGGCCCACAATGAGCAGTTCTTC. Protein product: CATSEPSGRAHNEQFF.